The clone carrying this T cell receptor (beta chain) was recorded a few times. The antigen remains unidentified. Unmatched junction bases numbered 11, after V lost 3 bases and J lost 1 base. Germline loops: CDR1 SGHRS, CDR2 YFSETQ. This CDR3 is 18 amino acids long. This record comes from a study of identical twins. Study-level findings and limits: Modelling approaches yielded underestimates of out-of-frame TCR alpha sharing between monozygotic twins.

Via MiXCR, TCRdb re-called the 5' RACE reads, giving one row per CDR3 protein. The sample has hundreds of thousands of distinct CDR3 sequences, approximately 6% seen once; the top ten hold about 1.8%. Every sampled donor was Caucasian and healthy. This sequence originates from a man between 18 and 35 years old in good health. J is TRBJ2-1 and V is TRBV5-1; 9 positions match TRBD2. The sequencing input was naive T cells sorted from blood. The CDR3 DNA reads TGCGCCAGCAGCTCCGACCGTCTTAGCGGGAGATCCTACAATGAGCAGTTCTTC. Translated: CASSSDRLSGRSYNEQFF.